Listed here are 25 T cell receptor beta chains from one sample, sequenced in a study of Ad26.COV2.S vaccination and SARS-CoV-2 variants. Described treatment: some 20 received Ad26.COV2.S at low or high dose, single or two shots; roughly five received placebo; per-sample allocation not given. Sampling was done on day 63 after the first vaccine or placebo injection. The data were produced by immunoSEQ multiplex PCR, yet TCRdb's version contains in-frame clones alone and is incomplete. Among around 310,000 clones listed, approximately 87% were seen once. The source was peripheral blood, collected in a trial of Ad26.COV2.S vaccine versus placebo. All receptors come from a person between 18 and 65 years old who received the Ad26.COV2.S COVID-19 vaccine or a placebo.

The V and J genes are TRBV7-6 and TRBJ2-2, with a weak D call TRBD1 (8 bases). This CDR3 region has 16 residues. In germline, CDR1 is SGHVS, CDR2 FNYEAQ. V lost 3 bases to trimming and J lost 3 bases, with 14 bases between them. The CDR3 region is CASSFGEGQDTGELFF. The CDR3, as DNA: TGTGCCAGCAGCTTTGGGGAGGGACAGGACACCGGGGAGCTGTTTTTT.

The chain uses TRBV19 and TRBJ1-5; D is unresolved. V gave up 1 base and J gave up 7 bases, with 2 bases separating them. CDR3 length: 11 amino acids. Germline V gene data show CDR1 as LNHDA and CDR2 as SQIVND (reference sequence). The CDR3 loop is CASSIGQPQHF. In nucleotides, the CDR3 is TGTGCCAGTAGTATAGGACAGCCCCAGCATTTT.

This CDR3 is CASSPNRGGSGNTIYF. In DNA, the CDR3 is TGTGCCAGCAGCCCAAACCGAGGAGGCTCTGGAAACACCATATATTTT. The genes are TRBV7-6 and TRBJ1-3, with D unclear. Germline-derived CDR1 and CDR2 are SGHVS and FNYEAQ. V gave up 5 bases and J gave up 0 bases, with 14 bases separating them. CDR3 length equals 16 residues.

This clone came up a few times. The chain carries TRBV4-3 and TRBJ2-6; TRBD2 might be the D (5 bases). The CDR3 is 17 residues long. CDR1 is LGHNA, CDR2 YSLEER, per germline. The V and J ends lost 0 bases and 0 bases respectively, with 9 bases between them. CDR3 in DNA: TGCGCCAGCAGCCAAGAAGGTGGAGGCTCTGGGGCCAACGTCCTGACTTTC. Translated, it gives CASSQEGGGSGANVLTF.

The gene calls are TRBV6-6 and TRBJ2-1; D possibly corresponds to TRBD2 (6 bases). The CDR3 is 16 amino acids. The V end lost 0 bases, the J end lost 5 bases, and 14 bases lay between the germline ends. In germline, CDR1 is MNHNY, CDR2 SVGAGI (reference sequence). The CDR3 loop is CASSYSFRGVNNEQFF. The CDR3, as DNA: TGTGCCAGCAGTTACTCGTTCCGCGGGGTAAACAATGAGCAGTTCTTC.

This clone was seen a handful of times. The rearrangement joins TRBV9 to TRBJ1-1; perhaps TRBD1 as D (5 bases). CDR1 is SGDLS, CDR2 YYNGEE, per germline. The CDR3 has 15 amino acids. The V and J ends lost 3 bases and 1 base respectively, with 13 bases between them. DNA of the CDR3: TGTGCCAGCAGCGGCCTACAGGCCTCGAACACTGAAGCTTTCTTT. This codes for CASSGLQASNTEAFF. Full variable domain (outside the CDR3, taken from reference TRBV9 and TRBJ1-1): DSGVTQTPKHLITATGQRVTLRCSPRSGDLSVYWYQQSLDQGLQFLIQYYNGEERAKGNILERFSAQQFPDLHSELNLSSLELGDSALYFCASSGLQASNTEAFFGQGTRLTVV.

The V and J genes are TRBV29-1 and TRBJ1-2, with 8 nucleotides matching TRBD1. The CDR3 is made up of 18 amino acids. V lost 0 bases and J lost 8; bases outside the gene matches: 20. CDR1 and CDR2 from the germline V gene are SQVTM and ANQGSEA. The chain's CDR3 is CSVEEEGDWTGTLWGYTF. In DNA form, the CDR3 reads TGCAGCGTTGAAGAGGAAGGGGATTGGACAGGGACCTTATGGGGCTACACCTTC.

This clone was recorded only once. The chain is built from TRBV15 and TRBJ2-7; TRBD1 agrees at 11 bases. V gave up 9 bases and J gave up 3 bases; unmatched junction bases: 4. Germline V lookup: CDR1 LNHNV, CDR2 YYDKDF (reference sequence). The CDR3 runs to 13 residues. The DNA for the CDR3 is TGTGCCACTTCGGGACAGGGGGTCTACGAGCAGTACTTC. Encoded protein: CATSGQGVYEQYF.

The V and J genes are TRBV25-1 and TRBJ2-7; D gene ambiguous. The V and J ends lost 3 bases and 0 bases respectively, with 12 bases between them. This CDR3 region has 15 residues. From germline, CDR1 is MGHDK and CDR2 SYGVNS. The CDR3 bases are TGTGCCAGCAGTGACCCGGCGGCTAGCTCCTACGAGCAGTACTTC. Amino acid sequence: CASSDPAASSYEQYF.

The chain links TRBV4-3 to TRBJ1-4; tentatively, D is TRBD1 (6 bases). The germline CDR1 and CDR2 sequences are LGHNA and YSLEER. The ends were cut back, 1 base at V and 5 bases at J, with 11 bases in the middle. This CDR3 region has 15 residues. Written as DNA, the CDR3 is TGCGCCAGCAGCCAAGTAAATAGGGGGAATGAAAAACTGTTTTTT. Its protein product is CASSQVNRGNEKLFF.

The chain recombines TRBV7-2 with TRBJ2-1; 8 positions match TRBD1. The CDR3 runs 16 residues. Per the germline V gene, CDR1 is SGHTA and CDR2 is FQGNSA. J gave up 0 bases and V 5 bases, and 6 bases lay outside the gene matches. CDR3 amino acids: CASSARQGSSYNEQFF. As DNA, the CDR3 is TGTGCCAGCAGCGCCCGACAGGGGAGCTCCTACAATGAGCAGTTCTTC.

The V gene is TRBV7-3, the J gene TRBJ1-1, with a tentative D call TRBD1 (5 bases). The length of the CDR3 is 15 residues. Germline V gene lookup returns CDR1 SGHTA and CDR2 FQGTGA. Trimming removed 1 base at V and 4 bases at J, with 13 bases between. CDR3 nucleotides: TGTGCCAGCAGCTTAAGTGGGGAGGGGTCCACTGAAGCTTTCTTT. It is translated as CASSLSGEGSTEAFF.

The genes are TRBV5-1 and TRBJ2-2, with D perhaps matching TRBD1 or TRBD2 (5 bases each). The CDR3 runs to 16 residues. V lost 0 bases and J 1 base, leaving 10 bases between the germline ends. CDR1 SGHRS and CDR2 YFSETQ come from the germline V gene. Here the CDR3 DNA reads TGCGCCAGCAGCTTGGACGGGACGGAGAACACCGGGGAGCTGTTTTTT. Translated, it gives CASSLDGTENTGELFF.

This chain uses TRBV7-9 with TRBJ1-1; TRBD1 is a possible D gene (6 bases). Trimming left V 5 bases short and J 8 bases short, with 30 bases between. The CDR3 runs to 18 residues. CDR1 is SEHNR and CDR2 is FQNEAQ in the germline V gene (reference sequence). The CDR3 here is CASSPGTYRAGTKEEAFF. DNA of the CDR3: TGTGCCAGCAGCCCCGGGACATATCGGGCCGGGACAAAAGAAGAAGCTTTCTTT.

This clone appeared once. The V gene is TRBV6-1, the J gene TRBJ1-3, with D uncertain. The CDR3 consists of 18 residues. V lost 3 bases, J lost 0 bases, and 18 bases lay in between. Germline CDR1 and CDR2: MNHNS and SASEGT. Written as DNA, the CDR3 is TGTGCCAGCAGTGATACCCCTCTGGGCGCGAGCTCTGGAAACACCATATATTTT. Amino acids: CASSDTPLGASSGNTIYF.

The rearrangement uses TRBV7-9 and TRBJ1-1, with D possibly TRBD1 on 6 matching bases. The CDR3 runs to 12 residues. The germline gives CDR1 SEHNR, CDR2 FQNEAQ (reference sequence). The V and J ends lost 7 bases and 6 bases respectively, with 12 bases between them. CDR3 residues: CASIQGGAEAFF. CDR3 nucleotides: TGTGCCAGCATCCAAGGGGGAGCTGAAGCTTTCTTT.

This clone came up a few times. V and J are TRBV5-4 and TRBJ2-7; no reliable D call. V lost 10 bases and J lost 6, with 14 bases in between. Per the germline V gene, CDR1 is SGHNT and CDR2 is YYREEE (reference sequence). The CDR3 runs to 11 residues. This chain's CDR3 is CAFGRVGEQYF. For the CDR3, the DNA is TGTGCCTTTGGAAGGGTAGGCGAGCAGTACTTC.

Only a few counts were recorded for this clone. This chain uses TRBV19 with TRBJ2-6; the D gene is possibly TRBD2 (7 bases). The CDR3 runs 16 residues. V dropped 5 bases and J dropped 0 bases, with 11 bases sitting between them. Germline CDR1 LNHDA, CDR2 SQIVND (reference sequence). The CDR3 DNA follows: TGTGCCAGTAGTGGGGGGGCGAACTCTGGGGCCAACGTCCTGACTTTC. It encodes CASSGGANSGANVLTF. Variable domain in full (rest from reference TRBV19 and TRBJ2-6): DGGITQSPKYLFRKEGQNVTLSCEQNLNHDAMYWYRQDPGQGLRLIYYSQIVNDFQKGDIAEGYSVSREKKESFPLTVTSAQKNPTAFYLCASSGGANSGANVLTFGAGSRLTVL.

This chain links TRBV6-5 with TRBJ1-2; D ambiguous. CDR1 MNHEY and CDR2 SVGAGI come from the germline V gene. Trimming shortened V by 5 bases and J by 3 bases, and 16 bases separated the two germline ends. The CDR3 spans 15 residues. CDR3 residues: CASSPQGRLYYGYTF. For the CDR3, the DNA is TGTGCCAGCAGTCCCCAAGGAAGACTTTACTATGGCTACACCTTC.

The chain employs TRBV18 and TRBJ2-7; possible D gene TRBD1, 5 bases. The V gene's germline CDR1 is KGHSH and CDR2 LQKENI. The CDR3 consists of 14 residues. V lost 1 base and J 1 base, leaving 8 bases between the germline ends. As DNA, the CDR3 is TGTGCCAGCTCACCACAAGGGGAATCCTACGAGCAGTACTTC. Its translation: CASSPQGESYEQYF. The full variable domain, its missing parts supplied by reference TRBV18 and TRBJ2-7, is NAGVMQNPRHLVRRRGQEARLRCSPMKGHSHVYWYRQLPEEGLKFMVYLQKENIIDESGMPKERFSAEFPKEGPSILRIQQVVRGDSAAYFCASSPQGESYEQYFGPGTRLTVT.

This chain connects TRBV7-6 to TRBJ2-1; the match to TRBD1 covers 7 bases. V was pared by 5 bases and J by 2 bases, with 12 bases of the junction left unmatched. The CDR3 is made up of 17 amino acids. Looked up from germline, CDR1 is SGHVS and CDR2 is FNYEAQ. The CDR3 sequence: CASSNWLSGTAYNEQFF. CDR3 nucleotide sequence: TGTGCCAGCAGCAACTGGCTGTCCGGGACAGCCTACAATGAGCAGTTCTTC.

The chain is built from TRBV6-6 and TRBJ1-2; D is unresolved. Germline V gene lookup returns CDR1 MNHNY and CDR2 SVGAGI (reference sequence). The CDR3 extends over 15 amino acids. The germline V and J ends were trimmed by 5 bases and 1 base, with 14 bases remaining between them. CDR3 in DNA: TGTGCCAGCAGTCCTAACCAATTTTATAACTATGGCTACACCTTC. As protein: CASSPNQFYNYGYTF.

V gene TRBV9 combines with J gene TRBJ1-2; D uncertain. CDR3 length: 12 amino acids. Germline loops: CDR1 SGDLS, CDR2 YYNGEE. V shed 2 bases and J shed 5 bases, with 7 bases lying between them. Here the CDR3 reads CASSVEGYGYTF. Here the CDR3 DNA reads TGTGCCAGCAGCGTTGAGGGATATGGCTACACCTTC.

The J gene is TRBJ1-2, the V gene TRBV6-5; D gene uncertain. The V end was cut by 0 bases, the J end by 4 bases, with 12 bases between. The CDR3 loop spans 15 amino acids. The germline V gene has CDR1 MNHEY and CDR2 SVGAGI. CDR3 in amino acids: CASSYSVGSPYGYTF. The CDR3 DNA is TGTGCCAGCAGTTACTCGGTGGGATCGCCCTATGGCTACACCTTC.

The gene calls are TRBV19 and TRBJ2-6; TRBD1 matches at 9 bases. The CDR3 spans 17 residues. Germline V gives CDR1 LNHDA, CDR2 SQIVND (reference sequence). V was pared by 10 bases and J by 1 base, with 11 bases of the junction left unmatched. The CDR3 nucleotides are TGTGCCACATGGACAGGGGACTACGGTTCTGGGGCCAACGTCCTGACTTTC. Residues: CATWTGDYGSGANVLTF. The variable domain in full, completed from reference TRBV19 and TRBJ2-6, reads DGGITQSPKYLFRKEGQNVTLSCEQNLNHDAMYWYRQDPGQGLRLIYYSQIVNDFQKGDIAEGYSVSREKKESFPLTVTSAQKNPTAFYLCATWTGDYGSGANVLTFGAGSRLTVL.